This T cell receptor (beta chain) stems from a study of T-cell reconstitution after alpha-beta-depleted transplantation in children. Germline trimming cut 3 bases from V and 5 bases from J; bases unmatched to any gene: 5. The CDR3 covers 14 residues. The germline V gene has CDR1 SQVTM and CDR2 ANQGSEA. A word on this clonotype: The antigen is undetermined.

The study's findings and limits: Some patients' high day-60 TCRbeta diversity was traced to surviving recipient T cells and thymic progenitors. At one year after transplant, newly produced T cells mostly accounted for T-cell counts and diversity.

Molecular barcoding with unique molecular identifiers was used for the TCRbeta library. TCRdb ran MiXCR on the PCR reads and lists one entry per CDR3 protein. The sample holds around 60,000 distinct CDR3 sequences, approximately 43% seen once. Sequences were derived from PBMCs, mostly from graft donor cells, sampled 360 days after TCRalphabeta/CD19-depleted stem cell transplant. This clonotype originated in a male patient younger than 18 who had a stem cell transplant for acute lymphoblastic leukemia, so the T cells may come from the graft donor. The chain couples TRBV29-1 to TRBJ1-2, with TRBD1 identical over 11 bases. Written as DNA, the CDR3 is TGCAGCGTTGAGGCCGGGACAGGGGGTTATGGCTACACCTTC. It is translated as CSVEAGTGGYGYTF.